The clone carrying this T cell receptor beta chain was recorded many times. Its antigen is not known. The data derive from a study of T-cell reconstitution after alpha-beta-depleted transplantation in children. It was with unique molecular identifiers that the TCRbeta library was prepared. In TCRdb, the PCR reads were re-called with MiXCR into one record per CDR3 protein. The data contain 250,000 to 300,000 distinct CDR3 sequences, 7.5% to 9% of them seen just once; the ten biggest clones take up approximately 9%. Findings and limits, study-wide: There were reportedly several hundred expanded graft clones from which alpha-beta T cells came about two months after transplant. Hyperexpanded clones declined; after one year, newly produced T cells mostly supplied diversity.

In germline, CDR1 is SQVTM, CDR2 ANQGSEA. Between the trimmed V and J ends, which lost 5 bases and 6 bases, there was a span of 11 bases. The CDR3 sequence is 11 residues long. This TCR was sampled from a female patient aged 2-9 years who had a stem cell transplant for Fanconi anemia, so the T cells may come from the graft donor. This chain uses TRBV29-1 with TRBJ2-7; D ambiguous. Specimen: peripheral blood, collected 360 days after TCRalphabeta/CD19-depleted stem cell transplant. This CDR3 reads CSVRGSSEQYF. DNA for the CDR3: TGCAGCGTTAGAGGATCGTCCGAGCAGTACTTC.